This TCR beta chain originates from a study of shared clonotypes between healthy human individuals (TCRdb year 2020). Background for the entire study: The cohort included three men and a couple of women between 18 and 49 years of age. For each donor, CD4 naive and CD4 memory were each given three plates, CD8 naive was given two plates, and CD8 memory was given one plate. Blood TCR repertoires of about 5 healthy adults were deeply sequenced to estimate repertoire size and the extent of clonotype sharing between individuals. Different laboratories and diverse techniques were used to prepare libraries and sequence TCR repertoires, to increase sequencing depth and limit assay-specific biases. Between about 0.94 and 8.9 billion PBMCs per donor were obtained by leukapheresis. General study outcomes and caveats: Estimated clonotype richness was generally larger for naive than for memory subsets. Even with the large sequencing depth, rarefaction of the sorted-subset datasets indicated that sequencing was incomplete. Because the study included a small number of donors, the genetic and exposure-history diversity represented was limited. Clonotypes shared by all four sorted-subset donors showed higher generation probabilities than non-shared clonotypes. Sampling was restricted to blood, and TCR repertoires in tissues likely differ from the TCR repertoires found in blood. When a few donors were compared, the shared fraction of clonotypes was about 5% for naive CD4, 3.5% for naive CD8, about 2.5% for memory CD4, and roughly 0.43% for memory CD8. Based on pairwise subsampling, the degree of clonotype sharing among donors was expected to be affected by sequencing depth.

The CDR3 starts with the cysteine, ends with the phenylalanine, and has 13 residues. Here the CDR3 DNA is all that survives: 39 bases in frame from base 1. CDR1 is given as KGHSH and CDR2 as LQKENI, both from the germline V gene. V loses 6 bases, J loses 5 bases, and the germline ends lie 11 bases apart. A word on this clone: Its antigen target is currently unknown. No much larger clonotype is one base removed from it; base qualities were not supplied. In the same sample, other DNA sequences code for this CDR3.

Using the deep immunoSEQ assay, TCR CDR3 regions were amplified from genomic DNA by multiplex PCR. Genomic DNA extracted from each cell subset was distributed evenly over all wells of several immunoSEQ 96-well plates, and each plate served as one replicate. For sorted subsets, each replicate PCR was loaded with 200 ng genomic DNA, equivalent to about 30,000 T cell genomes. Purified libraries were quantified with a Qubit 3.0 fluorometer, sized on a Bioanalyzer 2100, and re-quantified with the KAPA Library Quantification kit. A separate single-read 150-cycle Illumina NextSeq 550 flow cell was used to sequence each immunoSEQ 96-well plate. Concerning the study's data processing: Because only junctional sequences without quality scores were contained in the immunoSEQ output, filtering matching that applied to full-length reads could not be performed. Sequences were annotated with PyIR, a Python wrapper for IgBLAST v1.9, using IMGT germline references to assign V/J genes and CDR3. Reads with weak V/J assignments (E-value above 1e-6), missing CDR3, stop codons, out-of-frame junctions, or ambiguous translated residues were removed. A V3J clonotype was defined by an identical inferred V gene, J gene, and CDR3 amino acid sequence. Percentage overlap between repertoires was calculated by dividing the number of shared unique clonotypes by the size of the smaller repertoire. Richness of each repertoire was evaluated using RTK rarefaction, the Chao1 estimator, and Recon v2.1 estimates of unobserved clonotypes. For all TCRbeta clonotypes obtained by the gDNA method from four donors, generation probabilities were computed with OLGA. TCRdb mirrors the immuneACCESS table, restricted to in-frame sequences. Some clones are absent from its copies; in checked studies, under half trace to an unresolved V gene, and the reason for the others is unknown. The DNA was the basis for D and trimming; V, J and clone size are from that table. The sample data list over a million clones, and roughly 97% of these were observed just once. The ten largest clones capture approximately 1.1% of the sample.

Donors were healthy HIV-negative adults with no recently reported acute infections or vaccinations. Every donor was a Caucasian adult residing in Nashville, Tennessee, USA. Magnetic negative selection was used to enrich CD4+ T cells, after which naive cells were positively selected on CD45RA and the negative fraction became the memory subset. After blood collection by leukapheresis, PBMCs were isolated using Ficoll-Histopaque density gradient centrifugation and then cryopreserved in the vapor phase of liquid nitrogen. Purity and quantity of every magnetically sorted T cell population were checked by analytical flow cytometry. From each sorted fraction, genomic DNA was isolated and quantified by UV absorbance on a Nanodrop 2000c.

This receptor was obtained from a man aged 25 to 40 in good health. The specimen sequenced was naive CD4+ T cells sorted from blood. What this sample's cell subset or site label stands for: CD45RA+ positively selected. This chain is built from TRBV18 and TRBJ1-5; too little of a D gene remains to name it. The CDR3 reads CASSPNRDQPQHF. The nucleotides are TGTGCCAGCTCGCCAAACAGAGATCAGCCCCAGCATTTT. The full variable domain, with segments outside the CDR3 supplied by the reference TRBV18 and TRBJ1-5 proteins, appears as NAGVMQNPRHLVRRRGQEARLRCSPMKGHSHVYWYRQLPEEGLKFMVYLQKENIIDESGMPKERFSAEFPKEGPSILRIQQVVRGDSAAYFCASSPNRDQPQHFGDGTRLSIL.